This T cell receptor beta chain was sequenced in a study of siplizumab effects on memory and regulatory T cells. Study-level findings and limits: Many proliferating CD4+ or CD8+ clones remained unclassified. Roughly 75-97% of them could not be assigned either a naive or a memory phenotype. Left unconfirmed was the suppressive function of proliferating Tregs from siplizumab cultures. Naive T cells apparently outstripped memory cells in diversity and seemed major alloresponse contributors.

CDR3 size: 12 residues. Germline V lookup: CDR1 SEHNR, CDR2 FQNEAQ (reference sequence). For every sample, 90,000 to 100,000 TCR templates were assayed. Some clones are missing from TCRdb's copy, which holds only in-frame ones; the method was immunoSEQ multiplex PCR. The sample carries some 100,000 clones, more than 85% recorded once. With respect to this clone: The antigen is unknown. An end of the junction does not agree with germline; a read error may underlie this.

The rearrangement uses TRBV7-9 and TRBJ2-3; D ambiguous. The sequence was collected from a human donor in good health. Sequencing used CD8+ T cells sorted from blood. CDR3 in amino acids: CASNLGGDTQYF. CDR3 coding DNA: TGTGCCAGCAACTTAGGTGGAGATACGCAGTATTTT.